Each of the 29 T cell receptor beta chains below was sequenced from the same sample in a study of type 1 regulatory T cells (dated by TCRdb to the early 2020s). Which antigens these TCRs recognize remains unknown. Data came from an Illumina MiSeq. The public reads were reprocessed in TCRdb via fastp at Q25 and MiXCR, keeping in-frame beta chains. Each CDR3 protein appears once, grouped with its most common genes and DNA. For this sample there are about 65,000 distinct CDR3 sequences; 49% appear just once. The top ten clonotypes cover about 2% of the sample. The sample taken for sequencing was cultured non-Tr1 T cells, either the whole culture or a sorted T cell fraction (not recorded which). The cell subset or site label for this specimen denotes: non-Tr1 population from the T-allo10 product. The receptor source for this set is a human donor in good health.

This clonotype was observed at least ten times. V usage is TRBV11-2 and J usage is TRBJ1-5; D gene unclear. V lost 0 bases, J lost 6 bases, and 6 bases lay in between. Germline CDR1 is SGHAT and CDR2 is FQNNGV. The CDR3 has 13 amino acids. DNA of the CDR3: TGTGCCAGCAGCTTAGAACGAGGTCAGCCCCAGCATTTT. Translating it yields CASSLERGQPQHF. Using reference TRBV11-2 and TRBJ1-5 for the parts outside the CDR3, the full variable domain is EAGVAQSPRYKIIEKRQSVAFWCNPISGHATLYWYQQILGQGPKLLIQFQNNGVVDDSQLPKDRFSAERLKGVDSTLKIQPAKLEDSAVYLCASSLERGQPQHFGDGTRLSIL.

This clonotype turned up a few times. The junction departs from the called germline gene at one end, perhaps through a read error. For the CDR3, the DNA is TGTGCCAGTAGCTTGGACATAAGCACAGATACGCAGTATTTT. It encodes CASSLDISTDTQYF. The J gene is TRBJ2-3, the V gene TRBV5-5, with D maybe TRBD1 (5 bases). In germline, CDR1 is SGHKS, CDR2 YYEKEE (reference sequence). The CDR3 consists of 14 residues.

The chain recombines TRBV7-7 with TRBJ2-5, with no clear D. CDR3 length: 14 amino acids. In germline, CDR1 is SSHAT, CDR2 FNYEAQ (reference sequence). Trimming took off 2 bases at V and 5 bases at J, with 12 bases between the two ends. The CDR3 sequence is CASSLNTLGETQYF. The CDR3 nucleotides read TGTGCCAGCAGCTTAAACACCTTGGGGGAGACCCAGTACTTC.

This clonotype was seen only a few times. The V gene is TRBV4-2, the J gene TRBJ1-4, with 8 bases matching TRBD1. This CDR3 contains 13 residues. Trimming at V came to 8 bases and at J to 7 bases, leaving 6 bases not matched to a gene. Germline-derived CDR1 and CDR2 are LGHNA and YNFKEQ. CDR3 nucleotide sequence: TGTGCCAGCCAGAGGCAGGGGGCTGAAAAACTGTTTTTT. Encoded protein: CASQRQGAEKLFF.

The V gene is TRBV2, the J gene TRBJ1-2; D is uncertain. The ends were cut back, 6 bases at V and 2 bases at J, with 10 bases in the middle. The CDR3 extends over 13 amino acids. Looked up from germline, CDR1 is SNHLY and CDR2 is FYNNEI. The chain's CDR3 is CASRADGNYGYTF. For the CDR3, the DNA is TGTGCCAGCAGGGCGGACGGAAACTATGGCTACACCTTC.

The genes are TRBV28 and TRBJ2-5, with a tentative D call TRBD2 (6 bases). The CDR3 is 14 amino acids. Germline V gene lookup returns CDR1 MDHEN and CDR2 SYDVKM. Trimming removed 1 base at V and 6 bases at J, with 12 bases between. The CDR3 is CASSLSLGGKTQYF. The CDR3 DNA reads TGTGCCAGCAGTTTATCCTTGGGCGGGAAGACCCAGTACTTC. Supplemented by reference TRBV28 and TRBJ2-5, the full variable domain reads DVKVTQSSRYLVKRTGEKVFLECVQDMDHENMFWYRQDPGLGLRLIYFSYDVKMKEKGDIPEGYSVSREKKERFSLILESASTNQTSMYLCASSLSLGGKTQYFGPGTRLLVL.

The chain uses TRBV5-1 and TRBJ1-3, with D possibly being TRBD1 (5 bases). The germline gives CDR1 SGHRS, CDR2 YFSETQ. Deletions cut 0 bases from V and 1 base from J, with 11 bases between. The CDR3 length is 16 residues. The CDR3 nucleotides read TGCGCCAGCAGCTTGGTTCCAGGGCATTCTGGAAACACCATATATTTT. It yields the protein CASSLVPGHSGNTIYF. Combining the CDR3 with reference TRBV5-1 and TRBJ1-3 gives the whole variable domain KAGVTQTPRYLIKTRGQQVTLSCSPISGHRSVSWYQQTPGQGLQFLFEYFSETQRNKGNFPGRFSGRQFSNSRSEMNVSTLELGDSALYLCASSLVPGHSGNTIYFGEGSWLTVV.

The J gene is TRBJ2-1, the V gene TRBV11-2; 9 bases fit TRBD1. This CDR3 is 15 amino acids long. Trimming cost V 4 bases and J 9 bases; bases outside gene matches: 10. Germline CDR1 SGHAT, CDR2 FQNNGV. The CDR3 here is CASSSRTGARLEQFF. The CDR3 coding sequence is TGTGCCAGCAGCTCCAGGACAGGGGCCAGGCTTGAGCAGTTCTTC.

The CDR3 bases are TGTGCCAGTAAGAGACAGGAGAACACTGAAGCTTTCTTT. Its translation: CASKRQENTEAFF. V and J are TRBV7-2 and TRBJ1-1; TRBD1 is a possible D gene (6 bases). The germline V and J ends were trimmed by 9 bases and 1 base, with 12 bases remaining between them. The CDR3 spans 13 residues. The V gene's germline CDR1 is SGHTA and CDR2 FQGNSA.

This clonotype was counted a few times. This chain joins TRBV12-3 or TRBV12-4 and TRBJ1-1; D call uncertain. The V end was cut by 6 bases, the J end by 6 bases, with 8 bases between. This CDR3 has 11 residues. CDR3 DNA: TGTGCCAGCAGCATGGGCCCTGAAGCTTTCTTT. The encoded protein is CASSMGPEAFF.

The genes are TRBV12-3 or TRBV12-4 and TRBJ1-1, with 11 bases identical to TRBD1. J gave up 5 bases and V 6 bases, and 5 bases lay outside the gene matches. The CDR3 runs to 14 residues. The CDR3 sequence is CASSGTGGGTEAFF. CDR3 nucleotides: TGTGCCAGCAGCGGGACAGGGGGGGGTACTGAAGCTTTCTTT.

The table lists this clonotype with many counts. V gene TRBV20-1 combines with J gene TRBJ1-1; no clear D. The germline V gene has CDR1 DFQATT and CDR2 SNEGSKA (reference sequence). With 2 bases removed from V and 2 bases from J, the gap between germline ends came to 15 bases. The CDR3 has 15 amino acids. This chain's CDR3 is CSARRSGGLNTEAFF. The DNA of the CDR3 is TGCAGTGCTAGAAGGTCTGGCGGGTTAAACACTGAAGCTTTCTTT.

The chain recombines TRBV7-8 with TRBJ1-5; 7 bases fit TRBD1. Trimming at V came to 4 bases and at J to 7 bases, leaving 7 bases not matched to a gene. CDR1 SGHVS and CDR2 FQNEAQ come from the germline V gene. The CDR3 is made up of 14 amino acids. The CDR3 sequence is CASSSRQGWQPQHF. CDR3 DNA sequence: TGTGCCAGCAGCTCTCGACAGGGTTGGCAGCCCCAGCATTTT.

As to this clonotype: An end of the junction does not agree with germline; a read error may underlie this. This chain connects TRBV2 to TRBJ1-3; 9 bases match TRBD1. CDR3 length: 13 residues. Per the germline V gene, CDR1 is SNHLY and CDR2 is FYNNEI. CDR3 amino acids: CASRPGQGNTIYF. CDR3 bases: TGTGCCAGCAGACCGGGACAGGGAAACACCATATATTTC. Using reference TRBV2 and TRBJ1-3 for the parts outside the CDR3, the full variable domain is EPEVTQTPSHQVTQMGQEVILRCVPISNHLYFYWYRQILGQKVEFLVSFYNNEISEKSEIFDDQFSVERPDGSNFTLKIRSTKLEDSAMYFCASRPGQGNTIYFGEGSWLTVV.

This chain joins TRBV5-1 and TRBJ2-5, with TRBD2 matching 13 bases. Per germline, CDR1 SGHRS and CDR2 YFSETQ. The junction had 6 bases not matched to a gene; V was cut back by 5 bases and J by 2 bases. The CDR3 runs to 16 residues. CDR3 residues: CASRLAGGPRQETQYF. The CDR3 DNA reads TGCGCCAGCAGACTAGCGGGGGGGCCGAGGCAAGAGACCCAGTACTTC.

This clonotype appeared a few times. The CDR3 loop is CATRAGGGYQETQYF. In nucleotides, the CDR3 is TGTGCCACCAGGGCGGGCGGGGGGTATCAAGAGACCCAGTACTTC. This chain uses TRBV15 with TRBJ2-5; TRBD2 agrees at 8 bases. Germline V gene lookup returns CDR1 LNHNV and CDR2 YYDKDF (reference sequence). CDR3 length: 15 residues. Losses at the gene ends were 6 bases for V and 2 bases for J; bases not matched to a gene: 8.

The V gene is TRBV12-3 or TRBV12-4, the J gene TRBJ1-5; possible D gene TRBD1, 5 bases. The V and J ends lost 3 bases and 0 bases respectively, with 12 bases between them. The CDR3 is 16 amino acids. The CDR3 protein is CASSFAGPDSNQPQHF. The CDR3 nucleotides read TGTGCCAGCAGTTTCGCGGGGCCGGATAGCAATCAGCCCCAGCATTTT.

The CDR3, as DNA: TGTGCCAGCAGCCCCGGGACAGGGGCAAACACCATATATTTT. Translation gives CASSPGTGANTIYF. V is TRBV12-3 or TRBV12-4 and J is TRBJ1-3, with TRBD1 identical over 10 bases. Trimming cost V 6 bases and J 6 bases; bases outside gene matches: 5. The CDR3 length is 14 residues.

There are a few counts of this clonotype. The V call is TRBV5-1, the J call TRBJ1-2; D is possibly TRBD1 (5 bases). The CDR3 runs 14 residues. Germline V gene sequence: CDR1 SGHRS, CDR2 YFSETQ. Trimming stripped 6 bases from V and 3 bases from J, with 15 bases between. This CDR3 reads CASKSSEGDYGYTF. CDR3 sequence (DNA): TGCGCCAGCAAGAGCTCCGAAGGGGACTATGGCTACACCTTC.

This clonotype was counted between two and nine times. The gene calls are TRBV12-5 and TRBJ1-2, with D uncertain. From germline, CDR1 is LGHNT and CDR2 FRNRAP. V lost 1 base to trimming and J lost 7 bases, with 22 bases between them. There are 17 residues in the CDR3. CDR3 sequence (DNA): TGTGCTAGTGGTTTGGCCGACGGGAGGCGTGGGATGGTTGGCTACACCTTC. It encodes CASGLADGRRGMVGYTF.

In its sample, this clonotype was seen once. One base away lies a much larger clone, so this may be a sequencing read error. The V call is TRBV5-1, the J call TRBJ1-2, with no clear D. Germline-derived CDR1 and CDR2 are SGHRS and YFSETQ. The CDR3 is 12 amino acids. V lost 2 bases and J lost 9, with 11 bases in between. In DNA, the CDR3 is TGCGCCAGCAGCTTAGTCGGAGATAGCTACACCTTC. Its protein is CASSLVGDSYTF.

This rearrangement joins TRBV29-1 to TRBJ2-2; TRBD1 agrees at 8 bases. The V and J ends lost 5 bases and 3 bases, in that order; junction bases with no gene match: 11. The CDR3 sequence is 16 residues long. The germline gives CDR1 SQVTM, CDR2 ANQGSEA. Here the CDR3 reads CSVQRQGALDTGELFF. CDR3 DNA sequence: TGCAGCGTTCAAAGGCAGGGGGCGTTGGACACCGGGGAGCTGTTTTTT.

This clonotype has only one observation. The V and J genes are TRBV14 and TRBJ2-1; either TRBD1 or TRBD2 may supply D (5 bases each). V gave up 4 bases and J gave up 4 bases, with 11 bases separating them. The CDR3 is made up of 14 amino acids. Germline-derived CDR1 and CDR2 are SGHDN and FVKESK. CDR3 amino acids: CASSLGTVYNEQFF. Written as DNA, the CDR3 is TGTGCCAGCAGCCTCGGGACGGTGTACAATGAGCAGTTCTTC.

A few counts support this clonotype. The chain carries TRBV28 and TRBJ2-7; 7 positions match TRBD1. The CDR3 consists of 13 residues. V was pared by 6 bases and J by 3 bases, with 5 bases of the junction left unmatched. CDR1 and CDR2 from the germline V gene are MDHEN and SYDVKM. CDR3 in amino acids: CASRGGAVYEQYF. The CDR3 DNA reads TGTGCCAGCAGAGGGGGCGCAGTCTACGAGCAGTACTTC.

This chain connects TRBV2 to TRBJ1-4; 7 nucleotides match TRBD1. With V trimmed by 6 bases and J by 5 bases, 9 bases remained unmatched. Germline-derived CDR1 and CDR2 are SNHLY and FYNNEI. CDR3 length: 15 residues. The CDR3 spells CASSNRGQKNEKLFF. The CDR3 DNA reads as TGTGCCAGCAGCAACCGGGGACAGAAGAATGAAAAACTGTTTTTT.

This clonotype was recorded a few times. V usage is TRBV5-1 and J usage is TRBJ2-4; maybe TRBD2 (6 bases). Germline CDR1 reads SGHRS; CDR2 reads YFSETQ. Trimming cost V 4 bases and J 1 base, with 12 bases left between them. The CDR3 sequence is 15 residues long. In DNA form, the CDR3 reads TGCGCCAGCAGCCCTAGCGAGTGGGCCAAAAACATTCAGTACTTC. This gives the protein CASSPSEWAKNIQYF.

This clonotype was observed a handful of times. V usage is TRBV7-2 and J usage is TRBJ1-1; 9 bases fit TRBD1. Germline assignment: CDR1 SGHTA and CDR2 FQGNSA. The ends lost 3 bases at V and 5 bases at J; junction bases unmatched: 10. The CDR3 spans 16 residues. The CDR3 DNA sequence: TGTGCCAGCAGCTTGAGGCCTGACAGGGGGGGTACTGAAGCTTTCTTT. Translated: CASSLRPDRGGTEAFF.

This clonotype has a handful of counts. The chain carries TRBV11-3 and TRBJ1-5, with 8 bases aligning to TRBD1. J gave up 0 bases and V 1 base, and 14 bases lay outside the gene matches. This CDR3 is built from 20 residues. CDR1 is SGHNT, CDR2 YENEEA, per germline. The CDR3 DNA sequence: TGTGCCAGCAGCTTAGCTGGTGGCAGGGGGCGAGGATATAGCAATCAGCCCCAGCATTTT. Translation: CASSLAGGRGRGYSNQPQHF.

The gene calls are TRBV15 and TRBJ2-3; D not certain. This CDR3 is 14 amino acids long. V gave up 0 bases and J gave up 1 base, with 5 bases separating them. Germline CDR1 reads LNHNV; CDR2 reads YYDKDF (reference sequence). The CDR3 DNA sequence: TGTGCCACCAGCAGAGACCGGGGCACAGATACGCAGTATTTT. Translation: CATSRDRGTDTQYF. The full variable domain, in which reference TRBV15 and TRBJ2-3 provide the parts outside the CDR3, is DAMVIQNPRYQVTQFGKPVTLSCSQTLNHNVMYWYQQKSSQAPKLLFHYYDKDFNNEADTPDNFQSRRPNTSFCFLDIRSPGLGDTAMYLCATSRDRGTDTQYFGPGTRLTVL.